The present T cell receptor beta chain was sequenced within a study of human T cells and chemical hapten exposure. Across the whole study: For sensitization, 2% DPC was applied to an approximately 2 cm by approximately 2 cm patch of upper inner arm skin. TCR yield per sample varied, mainly due to pooled library volumes.

As to time point: pre-sensitization, week 0. Sample treatment: therapeutic diphenylcyclopropenone sensitization with weekly scalp DPC. Per the authors' pipeline: A per-sample median of roughly 100,000 TCRs was observed, with a range of roughly 20,000 to 690,600. TCRdb re-derived calls from the RACE reads in MiXCR, one entry per CDR3 protein. These V and J calls rely on TCRdb rather than the paper's analysis. The sample consists of approximately 370,000 distinct CDR3 sequences, around 5.5% of them appearing once. CDR1 is LGHDT, CDR2 YNNKEL, per germline (reference sequence). The CDR3 spans 11 residues. Trimming took 1 base from V and 7 from J, leaving 4 bases between them. In this sample, this clonotype turned up many times.

The clonotype was recovered from a woman aged 18-35 years with alopecia areata. Some clones in this sample may be carry-over from other donors' samples. V usage is TRBV3-1 and J usage is TRBJ1-1, with no clear D. Here the sequenced sample was whole blood, taken in connection with sensitization to the hapten diphenylcyclopropenone (DPC). This CDR3 reads CASSQGFEAFF. The CDR3 DNA reads TGTGCCAGCAGCCAAGGCTTTGAAGCTTTCTTT.